This entry features one TCR beta chain sequence. Its matching antigen is unknown. Treatment in this sample: oral pan-JAK inhibitor, 5-10 mg twice daily. This entry comes from a study of CD8+ T cells in alopecia areata. The wider study: For the treated group, dosing was oral tofacitinib at 5 to 10 mg twice daily. Regarding the study as a whole: In scalp samples, resident alphabeta T cells of normal skin are also sequenced. It was lesional scalp, especially alopecia totalis/universalis, that showed higher clonality than normal scalp.

Sequencing used cDNA as its template, made by extracting RNA and reverse transcribing it. Sequencing was performed with immunoSEQ multiplex PCR; in TCRdb, only in-frame clones are kept and a portion is missing. The table lists about 200,000 clones, around 66% of them singletons. Germline V gene data show CDR1 as LNHDA and CDR2 as SQIVND (reference sequence). The CDR3 has 13 amino acids. With 9 bases removed from V and 4 bases from J, the gap between germline ends came to 15 bases. Material: CD4+ T cells sorted from blood, obtained at week 4, from a patient treated with tofacitinib. The chain joins TRBV19 to TRBJ2-5; D not certain. This clonotype was obtained from a human donor with alopecia areata. The CDR3 sequence is CASQTRLGETQYF. The DNA for the CDR3 is TGTGCCAGCCAGACCCGTCTCGGAGAGACCCAGTACTTC.